This section outlines one TCR beta chain sequence together with its context. Its antigen remains unidentified. This record comes from a study of cytomegalovirus exposure and HLA in healthy donors. Whole-study findings and limits: The study assumed roughly uniform donor sequencing depth for presence/absence analyses.

Primers included in the PCR were 60 Vbeta and 13 Jbeta primers. The method was immunoSEQ multiplex PCR; TCRdb's version includes in-frame clones alone and lacks a portion of them. The sample has 180,000 or so clones. These donors counted as nominally healthy when sampled, but unrecorded immune exposures were likely. The sample taken for sequencing was PBMCs. The sequence was obtained from a boy aged 5-17 years in good health and CMV-seronegative.

This chain's CDR3 is CASIGDIIVSYTF. Written as DNA, the CDR3 is TGTGCCAGCATAGGGGATATAATAGTCAGCTACACCTTC. The chain carries TRBV2 and TRBJ1-2, with a possible D match to TRBD1 (5 bases). CDR1 is SNHLY, CDR2 FYNNEI, per germline. Trimming stripped 7 bases from V and 9 bases from J, with 18 bases between. This CDR3 contains 13 residues.